The 23 T cell receptor beta chains below were found in one sample sequenced in a study of molecular identifiers for immune sequencing clone quantification (dated by TCRdb to 2016 to 2018). The library was obtained by PCR. Sequencing used an Illumina HiSeq 4000. In-frame beta chains were kept once TCRdb had trimmed the public reads at Q25 with fastp and called clones with MiXCR. One record per CDR3 amino acid sequence lists the most common genes and DNA. This sample comprises 460,000 or so distinct CDR3 sequences, about a fifth of them detected only once. Of the sample, about 0.78% falls within the top ten clones. Specimen: naive CD8+ T cells from blood, with Jurkat cell RNA spiked in. The cell subset or site label here, explained by the study, means: FACS-sorted CD8+CD4-CCR7+CD45RA+ naive T cells. Receptors originate from a human donor in good health. Some libraries in this study had Jurkat cell RNA spiked in.

J is TRBJ1-5 and V is TRBV27; no firm D call. The CDR3 runs 13 residues. V was trimmed by 1 base and J by 6 bases, leaving 7 bases between them. Germline loops: CDR1 MNHEY, CDR2 SMNVEV (reference sequence). The CDR3 DNA reads as TGTGCCAGCAGTTTATATCTAGGTCAGCCCCAGCATTTT. The encoded protein is CASSLYLGQPQHF.

The chain recombines TRBV4-1 with TRBJ2-7, with 7 bases fitting TRBD2. The CDR3 runs to 16 residues. The J segment lost 3 bases and the V segment lost 0 bases, leaving 8 bases of the junction unmatched. Per the germline V gene, CDR1 is MGHRA and CDR2 is YSYEKL. The CDR3 nucleotides read TGCGCCAGCAGCCAAGATCTGGCGGGAGTCCTCTACGAGCAGTACTTC. It yields the protein CASSQDLAGVLYEQYF.

To note about this clonotype: Possible read error: a much larger clone is one base away. The chain combines TRBV7-6 with TRBJ2-3, with 13 bases identical to TRBD2. Germline V gene sequence: CDR1 SGHVS, CDR2 FNYEAQ. The CDR3 has 17 amino acids. CDR3 in DNA: TGTGCCAGCAGCTTAGCCCCGGGACTAGCGGGGACAGATATGCAGTATTTT. Its translation is CASSLAPGLAGTDMQYF.

As to this clonotype: This could be a read error, since a much larger clone is one nucleotide away. The rearrangement uses TRBV7-9 and TRBJ2-6, with 7 bases fitting TRBD1. The CDR3 runs 15 residues. Germline V gene lookup returns CDR1 SEHNR and CDR2 FQNEAQ (reference sequence). The CDR3 sequence is CVSRGQPSGANVLTF. In nucleotides, the CDR3 is TGTGTCAGCAGGGGACAGCCCTCTGGGGCCAACGTCCTGACTTTC.

A word on this clonotype: A far larger clone is only one base removed, so a read error is likely. No conserved phenylalanine or tryptophan is present at the end of the CDR3, so a read error is the likely explanation. V usage is TRBV7-9 and J usage is TRBJ2-6; D unclear. CDR1 is SEHNR and CDR2 is FQNEAQ in the germline V gene (reference sequence). The CDR3 contains 13 residues. Trimming cost V 9 bases and J 0 bases, with 6 bases left between them. In nucleotides, the CDR3 is TGTGCCAGTTCAAACTCTGGGGCCAACGTCCTGACTTCC. Encoded protein: CASSNSGANVLTS.

This clonotype was recorded a few times. The genes are TRBV20-1 and TRBJ2-7; 14 bases line up with TRBD2. Per germline, CDR1 DFQATT and CDR2 SNEGSKA (reference sequence). Germline trimming cut 5 bases from V and 2 bases from J; bases unmatched to any gene: 11. CDR3 length equals 17 residues. CDR3 protein: CSALTTSGRAGAYEQYF. Here the CDR3 DNA reads TGCAGTGCTCTAACGACTAGCGGGAGGGCCGGAGCCTACGAGCAGTACTTC.

This clonotype was observed many times. The rearrangement uses TRBV27 and TRBJ2-5, with D possibly called TRBD1 or TRBD2 (5 bases each). CDR3 size: 14 residues. Trimming left V 7 bases short and J 1 base short, with 13 bases between. CDR1 and CDR2 from the germline V gene are MNHEY and SMNVEV (reference sequence). CDR3 loop: CASKRPGSQETQYF. The CDR3 nucleotides read TGTGCCAGCAAGAGACCAGGGAGCCAAGAGACCCAGTACTTC.

Of note for this clonotype: Just one base apart from a much larger clone, this may be a read error. V usage is TRBV19 and J usage is TRBJ2-2; D may be TRBD2 (5 bases). Germline V gives CDR1 LNHDA, CDR2 SQIVND (reference sequence). CDR3 size: 13 residues. The CDR3 coding sequence is TGTGCCAGTAGTAGCTGGGATTCCGGGGAGCCGTTTTTT. It translates to CASSSWDSGEPFF.

The sample holds many counts of this clonotype. The rearrangement links TRBV5-1 to TRBJ2-7, with a weak D call TRBD1 (5 bases). Germline CDR1 and CDR2: SGHRS and YFSETQ. Trimming took off 0 bases at V and 7 bases at J, with 20 bases between the two ends. The CDR3 is 16 amino acids. The CDR3 reads CASSLDNQGFYGEQYF. CDR3 coding DNA: TGCGCCAGCAGCTTGGATAACCAGGGATTTTACGGTGAGCAGTACTTC.

This clonotype has more than one count but fewer than ten. V and J are TRBV6-7 and TRBJ2-7; D possibly matches TRBD1 or TRBD2 (5 bases each). TRBV6-7 carries the ORF label, with uncertain function. V was pared by 0 bases and J by 4 bases, with 13 bases between. The CDR3 is made up of 15 amino acids. CDR3 bases: TGTGCCAGCAGTTACTCGAGAGGGGATGGTTACGAGCAGTACTTC. Encoded protein: CASSYSRGDGYEQYF.

The chain links TRBV24-1 to TRBJ1-5, with D tentatively TRBD1 (5 bases). CDR1 is KGHDR, CDR2 SFDVKD, per germline. The CDR3 covers 18 residues. Trimming cost V 5 bases and J 2 bases, with 21 bases left between them. The CDR3 reads CATSVLGEQGWGNQPQHF. CDR3 DNA: TGTGCCACCAGTGTCCTTGGCGAGCAGGGATGGGGCAATCAGCCCCAGCATTTT.

This chain joins TRBV4-3 and TRBJ2-5; weak D call: TRBD1 (7 bases). Per germline, CDR1 LGHNA and CDR2 YSLEER. CDR3 size: 15 residues. Trimming pared 1 base from V and 5 bases from J, leaving 14 bases between. CDR3 loop: CASSQGGGGVETQYF. The DNA of the CDR3 is TGCGCCAGCAGCCAAGGTGGAGGGGGCGTCGAGACCCAGTACTTC.

This chain links TRBV19 with TRBJ2-1; 8 nucleotides align to TRBD2. Germline V lookup: CDR1 LNHDA, CDR2 SQIVND (reference sequence). The length of the CDR3 is 13 residues. Trimming cost V 5 bases and J 8 bases; bases outside gene matches: 5. DNA for the CDR3: TGTGCCAGTAGTGTTAGCGGGGTCGATGAGCAGTTCTTC. This translates into CASSVSGVDEQFF. The whole variable domain, remainder taken from reference TRBV19 and TRBJ2-1, is DGGITQSPKYLFRKEGQNVTLSCEQNLNHDAMYWYRQDPGQGLRLIYYSQIVNDFQKGDIAEGYSVSREKKESFPLTVTSAQKNPTAFYLCASSVSGVDEQFFGPGTRLTVL.

V usage is TRBV5-4 and J usage is TRBJ2-7, with 7 bases matching TRBD2. This CDR3 region has 15 residues. V shed 4 bases and J 5 bases; nucleotides not matched to a gene: 12. Germline CDR1 and CDR2: SGHNT and YYREEE (reference sequence). Here the CDR3 DNA reads TGTGCCAGCAGCACGCCGGGCCTAGCGGTCGACGAGCAGTACTTC. Translation gives CASSTPGLAVDEQYF.

The chain is built from TRBV6-2 or TRBV6-3 and TRBJ2-5; 7 positions agree with TRBD1. Losses at the gene ends were 2 bases for V and 7 bases for J; bases not matched to a gene: 7. CDR1 is MNHEY and CDR2 is SVGEGT in the germline V gene. This CDR3 spans 14 amino acids. The CDR3 bases are TGTGCCAGCAGTTACGGGACAGCTGGAGGGACCCAGTACTTC. Its translation is CASSYGTAGGTQYF.

This clonotype has at least ten counts. The V and J genes are TRBV4-3 and TRBJ2-1; D perhaps matches TRBD2 (6 bases). This CDR3 contains 16 residues. Per germline, CDR1 LGHNA and CDR2 YSLEER. Trimming took 0 bases from V and 4 from J, leaving 13 bases between them. The CDR3 spells CASSQDFSRGYNEQFF. As DNA, the CDR3 is TGCGCCAGCAGCCAAGACTTCTCGCGGGGATACAATGAGCAGTTCTTC.

The gene calls are TRBV4-3 and TRBJ1-5; maybe TRBD1 (5 bases). Trimming cost V 0 bases and J 6 bases, with 15 bases left between them. CDR1 is LGHNA, CDR2 YSLEER, per germline. This CDR3 is built from 16 residues. The CDR3, as DNA: TGCGCCAGCAGCCAAGATCCGGGAGGGGCCAGTCAGCCCCAGCATTTT. Translating gives CASSQDPGGASQPQHF.

A note on this clonotype: A junction boundary mismatches the germline segment, possibly from a read error. The chain recombines TRBV5-3 with TRBJ2-1, with D tentatively TRBD1 (5 bases). TRBV5-3 is known as an ORF, though its function is uncertain. The length of the CDR3 is 13 residues. This chain's CDR3 is CASSLFEGVEQFF. In DNA form, the CDR3 reads TGTGCCAGCAGCTTGTTCGAAGGGGTAGAGCAGTTCTTC.

This clonotype was seen repeatedly, ten times or more. V gene TRBV4-3 combines with J gene TRBJ2-7; TRBD2 matches at 11 bases. Trimming removed 4 bases from V and 0 bases from J; junction bases left unmatched: 2. The CDR3 sequence is 15 residues long. Germline loops: CDR1 LGHNA, CDR2 YSLEER. CDR3 coding DNA: TGCGCCAGCAGCCCGGGACTAGCGGCCTCCTACGAGCAGTACTTC. Residues: CASSPGLAASYEQYF.

This clonotype was seen a few times. The chain couples TRBV18 to TRBJ2-7; TRBD1 might be the D (6 bases). The CDR3 runs 15 residues. Germline CDR1 KGHSH, CDR2 LQKENI. Trimming pared 5 bases from V and 2 bases from J, leaving 16 bases between. CDR3 nucleotides: TGTGCCAGCTCAGGTACAGGGAACTTAACCTACGAGCAGTACTTC. Translated, it gives CASSGTGNLTYEQYF.

This clonotype showed up many times. Its ends do not fully match the called genes, so a read error is possible. The chain couples TRBV12-3 or TRBV12-4 to TRBJ2-3; D might be TRBD1 or TRBD2, each matching 5 bases. The CDR3 sequence is 14 residues long. The CDR3 loop reads CASSVAGTTDTQYF. CDR3 sequence (DNA): TGTGCCAGCAGTGTAGCTGGGACCACAGATACGCAGTATTTT.

Notes on this clonotype: Mismatch with germline at one junction end may stem from a read error. The chain carries TRBV7-9 and TRBJ2-3; D is perhaps TRBD1 (5 bases). The CDR3 is made up of 15 amino acids. The V gene's germline CDR1 is SEHNR and CDR2 FQNEAQ (reference sequence). The CDR3 DNA is TGTGCCAGCAGCTTAGCGTACGAAAGCACAGGTACGCAGTATTTT. It specifies CASSLAYESTGTQYF.

This clonotype turned up a few times. The rearrangement uses TRBV10-2 and TRBJ2-5; D unresolved. Germline CDR1 WSHSY, CDR2 SAAADI. The CDR3 consists of 13 residues. V was pared by 8 bases and J by 5 bases, with 15 bases between. In DNA, the CDR3 is TGCGCCAGCCGCCAATTGAGTCTGGAGACCCAGTACTTC. Amino acid sequence: CASRQLSLETQYF.